A selection of T cell receptor beta chains follows, all from one sample in a study of CD8 T cells in Susac syndrome. One entry per CDR3 protein, called by TCRdb with MiXCR from the immunoSEQ multiplex PCR reads. The sample comprises roughly 110,000 distinct CDR3 sequences, about 90% of which are singletons, and about 0.12% rests with the top ten. Sequenced input: CD8+ T cells from PBMCs. Receptors originate from a human donor in good health. CDR3s include the opening cysteine and the closing phenylalanine or tryptophan. The order of the fields is clone size, V gene, J gene, D gene, CDR3 protein, CDR3 DNA. D genes are given only for firm matches. Some rows have no size entry. The others give once, few or many, or a class for an expanded clone.

-	TRBV4-1	TRBJ2-5	TRBD1	CASSQYGTEQETQYF	TGCGCCAGCAGCCAATATGGGACAGAGCAAGAGACCCAGTACTTC
once	TRBV14	TRBJ1-3	-	CASSQDLVGNTIYF	TGTGCCAGCAGCCAAGACCTGGTTGGAAACACCATATATTTT
-	TRBV10-3	TRBJ2-1	TRBD1	CAISATGGSYNEQFF	TGTGCCATCAGCGCGACAGGGGGCTCCTACAATGAGCAGTTCTTC
-	TRBV6-2/TRBV6-3	TRBJ2-7	-	CASSDNGGPKYGQYF	TGTGCCAGCAGTGACAACGGAGGGCCTAAGTACGGGCAGTACTTC
-	TRBV6-5	TRBJ2-7	-	CASSRTETYEQYF	TGTGCCAGCAGTAGGACAGAGACCTACGAGCAGTACTTC
-	TRBV12-3/TRBV12-4	TRBJ1-2	-	CASSLYYGYTF	TGTGCCAGCAGTCTGTACTATGGCTACACCTTC
-	TRBV4-1	TRBJ2-2	TRBD2	CASSASHTSGGRTGELFF	TGCGCCAGCAGCGCCTCCCACACTAGCGGGGGCCGGACCGGGGAGCTGTTTTTT
-	TRBV7-9	TRBJ2-6	-	CASSLKDYGSGANVLTF	TGTGCCAGCAGCTTAAAGGACTACGGCTCTGGGGCCAACGTCCTGACTTTC
-	TRBV7-2	TRBJ2-1	-	CASSLAAGVPYNEQFF	TGTGCCAGCAGCTTAGCCGCAGGGGTCCCCTACAATGAGCAGTTCTTC
few	TRBV6-2/TRBV6-3	TRBJ2-7	-	CASDQGATAYEQYF	TGTGCCAGCGATCAGGGCGCCACAGCTTACGAGCAGTACTTC
-	TRBV7-9	TRBJ2-3	-	CASGPSGGTDTQYF	TGTGCCAGCGGCCCCTCGGGAGGCACAGATACGCAGTATTTT
-	TRBV7-3	TRBJ2-1	TRBD2	CASSLRAGGVVNEQFF	TGTGCCAGCAGCTTAAGGGCGGGAGGAGTTGTAAATGAGCAGTTCTTC
-	TRBV2	TRBJ2-3	-	CASSSPTDTQYF	TGTGCCAGCAGTTCCCCCACAGATACGCAGTATTTT
-	TRBV3-1	TRBJ2-1	-	CASSQWNEQFF	TGTGCCAGCAGCCAGTGGAATGAGCAGTTCTTC
-	TRBV4-3	TRBJ2-7	-	CASSQGALPREQYF	TGCGCCAGCAGCCAAGGGGCACTGCCCCGTGAGCAGTACTTC
-	TRBV2	TRBJ2-1	-	CASSEGIFYNEQFF	TGTGCCAGCAGTGAAGGGATATTCTACAATGAGCAGTTCTTC
-	TRBV6-2/TRBV6-3	TRBJ1-1	-	CASTDRQGIAEAFF	TGTGCCAGCACGGATCGGCAGGGGATCGCTGAAGCTTTCTTT
-	TRBV29-1	TRBJ2-4	-	CSVEDRAPGGGENIQYF	TGCAGCGTTGAAGATCGAGCCCCCGGGGGCGGTGAAAACATTCAGTACTTC
-	TRBV6-1	TRBJ2-1	-	CASTASGGGAYNEQFF	TGTGCCAGCACCGCCTCCGGAGGGGGGGCCTACAATGAGCAGTTCTTC
-	TRBV7-9	TRBJ2-2	-	CASDTGELFF	TGTGCCAGCGACACCGGGGAGCTGTTTTTT
-	TRBV27	TRBJ2-3	-	CASATGGSTDTQYF	TGTGCCAGCGCTACTGGCGGGAGCACAGATACGCAGTATTTT
-	TRBV6-2/TRBV6-3	TRBJ2-4	TRBD2	CASSYLGREGQRAKNIQYF	TGTGCCAGCAGTTACCTAGGGCGGGAGGGCCAAAGAGCCAAAAACATTCAGTACTTC
-	TRBV9	TRBJ2-1	TRBD2	CASSYSGRRNEQFF	TGTGCCAGCAGTTATAGCGGGAGGAGGAATGAGCAGTTCTTC
-	TRBV5-6	TRBJ1-5	TRBD1	CASSPRGRDQPQHF	TGTGCCAGCAGCCCCAGGGGGAGAGATCAGCCCCAGCATTTT
-	TRBV20-1	TRBJ2-7	TRBD2	CSATGLPEMRYEQYF	TGCAGTGCTACGGGACTACCCGAGATGAGGTACGAGCAGTACTTC
-	TRBV7-2	TRBJ2-7	-	CASSSTREQYF	TGTGCCAGCAGCTCTACCAGGGAGCAGTACTTC
once	TRBV6-2/TRBV6-3	TRBJ2-1	TRBD2	CASSYSIAGRAGQFF	TGTGCCAGCAGTTACTCGATAGCGGGGAGGGCCGGGCAGTTCTTC